Detailed here is one TCR beta chain. The CDR3 sequence is 17 residues long. V lost 2 bases and J lost 0; bases outside the gene matches: 8. Germline V lookup: CDR1 SGHRS, CDR2 YFSETQ. This sample stems from a study of blood T cell repertoires in COVID-19. At the level of the study: The origin of the acute and convalescent COVID-19 samples was the United States, Italy and Spain. PBMCs, B-cell-depleted T cells, or T cells provided the cDNA or gDNA that made up the material.

Original methodology: Cell counts per sample came from amplifying reference gene primers. The assay was immunoSEQ multiplex PCR, and TCRdb's table has in-frame clones only and misses some. V and J calls and clone size follow that table, whereas D and trimming were derived from the DNA. The table records about 190,000 clones, approximately 86% of them present only once. The chain is built from TRBV5-1 and TRBJ2-1; 7 positions match TRBD2. The origin of this receptor is a man under 40 with acute or convalescent COVID-19. Sequencing was performed on peripheral blood. CDR3 residues: CASSFRLAASSYNEQFF. Here the CDR3 DNA reads TGCGCCAGCAGCTTTCGACTAGCCGCTAGCTCCTACAATGAGCAGTTCTTC.